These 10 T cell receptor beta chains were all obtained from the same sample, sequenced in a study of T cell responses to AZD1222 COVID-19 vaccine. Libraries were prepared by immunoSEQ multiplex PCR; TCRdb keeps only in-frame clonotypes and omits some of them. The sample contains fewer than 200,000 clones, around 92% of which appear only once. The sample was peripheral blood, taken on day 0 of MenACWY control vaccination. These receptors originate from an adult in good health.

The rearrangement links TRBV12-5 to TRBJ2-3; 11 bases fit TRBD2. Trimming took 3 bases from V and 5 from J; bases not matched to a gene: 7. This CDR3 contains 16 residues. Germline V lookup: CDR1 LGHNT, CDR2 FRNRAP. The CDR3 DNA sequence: TGTGCTAGTGGTTTAGGGCTAGCGGGAGGTCGAGATACGCAGTATTTT. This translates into CASGLGLAGGRDTQYF.

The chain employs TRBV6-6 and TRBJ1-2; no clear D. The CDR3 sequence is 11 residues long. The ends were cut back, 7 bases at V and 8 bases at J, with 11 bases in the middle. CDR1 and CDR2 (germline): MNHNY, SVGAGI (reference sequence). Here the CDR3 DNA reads TGTGCCAGCACCCTGTCTGAGGGCTACACCTTC. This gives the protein CASTLSEGYTF.

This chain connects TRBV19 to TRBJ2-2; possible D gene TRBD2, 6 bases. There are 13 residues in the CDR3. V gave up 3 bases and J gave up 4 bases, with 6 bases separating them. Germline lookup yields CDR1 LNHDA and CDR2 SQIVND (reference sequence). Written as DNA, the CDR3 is TGTGCCAGTAGTATGGGGGGCACCGGGGAGCTGTTTTTT. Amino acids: CASSMGGTGELFF.

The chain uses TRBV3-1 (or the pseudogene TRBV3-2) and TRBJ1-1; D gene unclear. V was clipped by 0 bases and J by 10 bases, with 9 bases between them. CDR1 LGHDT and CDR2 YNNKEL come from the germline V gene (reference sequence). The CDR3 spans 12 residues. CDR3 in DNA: TGTGCCAGCAGCCAAGATGGGGTGCGAGCTTTCTTT. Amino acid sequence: CASSQDGVRAFF.

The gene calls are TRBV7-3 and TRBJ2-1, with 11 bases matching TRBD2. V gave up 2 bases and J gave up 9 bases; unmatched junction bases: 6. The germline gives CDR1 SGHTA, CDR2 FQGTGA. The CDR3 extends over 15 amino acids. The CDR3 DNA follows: TGTGCCAGCAGCTTAGGTAGTGGGACTAGCGGTGAGCAGTTCTTC. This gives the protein CASSLGSGTSGEQFF.

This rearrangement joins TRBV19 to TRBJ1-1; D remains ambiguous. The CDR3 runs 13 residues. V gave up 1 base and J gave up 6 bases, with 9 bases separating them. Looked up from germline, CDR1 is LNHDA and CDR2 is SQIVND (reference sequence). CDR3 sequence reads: CASSIVSFSEAFF. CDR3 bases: TGTGCCAGTAGTATAGTGAGTTTCTCTGAAGCTTTCTTT.

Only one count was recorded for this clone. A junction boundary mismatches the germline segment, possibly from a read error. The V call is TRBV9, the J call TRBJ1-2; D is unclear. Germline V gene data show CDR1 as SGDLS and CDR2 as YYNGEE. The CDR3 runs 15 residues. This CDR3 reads CASTVDPDPNYGYTF. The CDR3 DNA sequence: TGTGCCAGCACCGTAGACCCCGACCCGAACTATGGCTACACCTTC.

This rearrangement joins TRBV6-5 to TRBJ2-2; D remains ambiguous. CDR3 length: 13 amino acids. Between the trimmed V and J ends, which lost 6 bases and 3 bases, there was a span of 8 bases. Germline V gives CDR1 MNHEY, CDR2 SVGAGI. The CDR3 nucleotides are TGTGCCAGCAGGATCCAGTACACCGGGGAGCTGTTTTTT. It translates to CASRIQYTGELFF.

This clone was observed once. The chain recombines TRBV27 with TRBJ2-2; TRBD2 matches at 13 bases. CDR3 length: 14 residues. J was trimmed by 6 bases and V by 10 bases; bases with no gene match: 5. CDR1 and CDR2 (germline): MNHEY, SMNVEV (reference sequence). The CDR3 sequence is CATRTSGSPGELFF. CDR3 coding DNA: TGTGCCACCAGGACTAGCGGGAGTCCCGGGGAGCTGTTTTTT.

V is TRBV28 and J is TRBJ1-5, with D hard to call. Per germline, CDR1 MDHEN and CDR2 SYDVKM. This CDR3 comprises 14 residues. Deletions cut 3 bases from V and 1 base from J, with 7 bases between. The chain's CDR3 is CASSFSVSNQPQHF. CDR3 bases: TGTGCCAGCAGTTTCAGTGTCAGCAATCAGCCCCAGCATTTT. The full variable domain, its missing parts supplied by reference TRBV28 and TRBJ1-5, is DVKVTQSSRYLVKRTGEKVFLECVQDMDHENMFWYRQDPGLGLRLIYFSYDVKMKEKGDIPEGYSVSREKKERFSLILESASTNQTSMYLCASSFSVSNQPQHFGDGTRLSIL.